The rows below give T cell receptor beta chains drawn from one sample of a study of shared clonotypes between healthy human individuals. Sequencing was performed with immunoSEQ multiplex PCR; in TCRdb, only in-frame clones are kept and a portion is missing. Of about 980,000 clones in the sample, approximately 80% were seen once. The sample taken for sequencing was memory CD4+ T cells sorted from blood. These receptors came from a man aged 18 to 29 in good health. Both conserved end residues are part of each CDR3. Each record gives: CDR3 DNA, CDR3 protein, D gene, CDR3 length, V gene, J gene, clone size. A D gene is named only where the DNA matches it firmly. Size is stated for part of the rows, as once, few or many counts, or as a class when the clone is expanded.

TGTGCCAGCAGCCAAGATACCGGGGCGAGAAGTCGGCGCGAGCAGTACTTC	CASSQDTGARSRREQYF	-	17	TRBV14	TRBJ2-7	-
TGTGCCAGCAGCGTAGGCGGTTCGGGCACCGGGGAGCTGTTTTTT	CASSVGGSGTGELFF	-	15	TRBV9	TRBJ2-2	-
TGTGCCACCAGGGAGACAGGGGGCTTGGAGGAGCAGTACTTC	CATRETGGLEEQYF	TRBD1	14	TRBV6-1	TRBJ2-7	-
TGCGCCAGCAGCTTGGTTGGGACTAACTATGGCTACACCTTC	CASSLVGTNYGYTF	-	14	TRBV5-1	TRBJ1-2	many
TGCGCCAGCAGCCAAGATCGGCCGGGTTCCGCAGATACGCAGTATTTT	CASSQDRPGSADTQYF	-	16	TRBV4-1	TRBJ2-3	once
TGCGCCAGCAGCCAAGATCTCACGGGCCAGCCCCAGCATTTT	CASSQDLTGQPQHF	-	14	TRBV4-3	TRBJ1-5	-
TGCGCCAGCAGCTCGACCTCGACCGGACTAGCGGGGCAAGAGACCCAGTACTTC	CASSSTSTGLAGQETQYF	TRBD2	18	TRBV5-1	TRBJ2-5	-
TGTGCCAGCAGTTTTTCCCGGAACACTGAAGCTTTCTTT	CASSFSRNTEAFF	-	13	TRBV27	TRBJ1-1	few
TGCGCCAGCAGTCCCCTAGCCAACACCGGGGAGCTGTTTTTT	CASSPLANTGELFF	-	14	TRBV10-1	TRBJ2-2	few
TGTGCCAGCATATTGAGGGGGGCGACTTACAATGAGCAGTTCTTC	CASILRGATYNEQFF	-	15	TRBV6-1	TRBJ2-1	-
TGTGCCAGTAGTTTGCCGGGGCAGGGTGCCTACGAGCAGTACTTC	CASSLPGQGAYEQYF	-	15	TRBV19	TRBJ2-7	-
TGTGCCAGCAGCTCAGGACAGGGGGGGAGTTCACCCCTCCACTTT	CASSSGQGGSSPLHF	TRBD1	15	TRBV11-1	TRBJ1-6	-
TGCGCCAGCAGCTTGGCACCCTCCTACGAGCAGTACTTC	CASSLAPSYEQYF	-	13	TRBV5-1	TRBJ2-7	-
TGTGCCAGCAGTTTGGTCGGGGATGTCAAAGGGGAGCAGTTCTTC	CASSLVGDVKGEQFF	-	15	TRBV27	TRBJ2-1	-
TGCGCCAGCAGCAGCGAGGGCTCCTACGAGCAGTACTTC	CASSSEGSYEQYF	-	13	TRBV5-1	TRBJ2-7	-
TGTGCCAGCAGCTATGATGGGACTAGCGGGAGACATGAGCAGTTCTTC	CASSYDGTSGRHEQFF	TRBD2	16	TRBV7-9	TRBJ2-1	-
TGTGCCAGCAGCTTCGCTGGGGGACTCGACTATGGCTACACCTTC	CASSFAGGLDYGYTF	-	15	TRBV7-2	TRBJ1-2	-
TGTGCCAGCAGCGTAGGGGTAAGGGGATCGGGCGAGCAGTACTTC	CASSVGVRGSGEQYF	-	15	TRBV9	TRBJ2-7	-
TGTGCCAGCTCAGCGACAGGGGGCAATCAGCCCCAGCATTTT	CASSATGGNQPQHF	TRBD1	14	TRBV18	TRBJ1-5	few
TGTGCCAGCAGGGCAGGAGTTATGAACACTGAAGCTTTCTTT	CASRAGVMNTEAFF	-	14	TRBV6-6	TRBJ1-1	-
TGCAGCGTTGGGACTAGTGTATTCAGTTACAATGAGCAGTTCTTC	CSVGTSVFSYNEQFF	TRBD2	15	TRBV29-1	TRBJ2-1	-
TGTGCCAGCAGCTTGATAGCGAACACTGAAGCTTTCTTT	CASSLIANTEAFF	-	13	TRBV5-5	TRBJ1-1	-
TGTGCCAGCAGCCCGGACGGACAGGGATACGAGCAGTACTTC	CASSPDGQGYEQYF	TRBD1	14	TRBV7-9	TRBJ2-7	-
TGTGCCATCAGTGAGAGGGGGCGCGAGCAGTACTTC	CAISERGREQYF	TRBD1	12	TRBV10-3	TRBJ2-7	-
TGTGCCAGCAGTGAAGCCAGTACAAAGGGAGGATCACCCCTCCACTTT	CASSEASTKGGSPLHF	-	16	TRBV25-1	TRBJ1-6	-
TGTGCCAGCAGTCGTCCGACAGGGGGCAAGGTGGAAGAGCAGTACTTC	CASSRPTGGKVEEQYF	TRBD1	16	TRBV28	TRBJ2-7	-
TGTGCCAGCAGCCTCGGACAGGGGAGAGAGGGAAACACCATATATTTT	CASSLGQGREGNTIYF	TRBD1	16	TRBV7-3	TRBJ1-3	few
TGTGCCAGCAGTCAGACAGGGATGGAGAACACTGAAGCTTTCTTT	CASSQTGMENTEAFF	TRBD1	15	TRBV2	TRBJ1-1	once
TGTGCCAGCAGCGGACCGGGACTAGCGGGAGGAAACACCGGGGAGCTGTTTTTT	CASSGPGLAGGNTGELFF	-	18	TRBV21-1	TRBJ2-2	-
TGTGCCAGCAGCGGACTCGGGCGGGAGCAGTACTTC	CASSGLGREQYF	-	12	TRBV5-4	TRBJ2-7	-
TGTGCCAGCAGATCCGGACGATACGAGCAGTACTTC	CASRSGRYEQYF	-	12	TRBV27	TRBJ2-7	-
TGTGCCACAAAGGACGGGAATAATGAAAAACTGTTTTTT	CATKDGNNEKLFF	-	13	TRBV6-6	TRBJ1-4	-
TGTGCCAGCAGCTTTGGACTAAGTAATGAAAAACTGTTTTTT	CASSFGLSNEKLFF	-	14	TRBV5-4	TRBJ1-4	-
TGTGCCAGCAGCTCCACGACTAGCGGGAGTTGGGAGAGCTCCTACGAGCAGTACTTC	CASSSTTSGSWESSYEQYF	TRBD2	19	TRBV7-2	TRBJ2-7	-
TGTGCCAGCAGTTCCACTAGGGGTGATACGCAGTATTTT	CASSSTRGDTQYF	-	13	TRBV28	TRBJ2-3	few
TGTGCCACCAGCAGAGCCCGCGGTTCGGGGGAGGGGACCGGGGAGCTGTTTTTT	CATSRARGSGEGTGELFF	TRBD2	18	TRBV15	TRBJ2-2	-
TGCAGCGTTGAAGGGGGCGGTGGCGAGCAGTACTTC	CSVEGGGGEQYF	-	12	TRBV29-1	TRBJ2-7	-
TGTGCCAGCAGCTTAGGATGGCTAGCGGGATCGGCAGATACGCAGTATTTT	CASSLGWLAGSADTQYF	TRBD2	17	TRBV7-8	TRBJ2-3	-
TGTGCCATCAGTCCCAGTCAGGACCATGGGGAAAAACTGTTTTTT	CAISPSQDHGEKLFF	-	15	TRBV10-3	TRBJ1-4	-
TGTGCCAGTAGTATTGGACAGGGGACTCATTCACCCCTCCACTTT	CASSIGQGTHSPLHF	TRBD1	15	TRBV19	TRBJ1-6	-
TGTGCCAGCAGCCTCAGGACAGGGGTCGGGTACGAGCAGTACTTC	CASSLRTGVGYEQYF	TRBD1	15	TRBV11-3	TRBJ2-7	-
TGTGCCAGCAGCGTAGCTTTGGCAGGCGGCGACGAAAAACTGTTTTTT	CASSVALAGGDEKLFF	-	16	TRBV9	TRBJ1-4	-
TGTGCCAGCCGGAGGGGACTGAACACTGAAGCTTTCTTT	CASRRGLNTEAFF	-	13	TRBV25-1	TRBJ1-1	-
TGTGCCAGCGTCGGCGACCTCGGGACTGAAGCTTTCTTT	CASVGDLGTEAFF	-	13	TRBV6-1	TRBJ1-1	-
TGTGCCAGTGCCTCAGGTGCCTCCTACAATGAGCAGTTCTTC	CASASGASYNEQFF	-	14	TRBV19	TRBJ2-1	few
TGTGCCAGCAGTGATGAGGACGGGACAGGGCCGTCTAGCGGGACCTACGAGCAGTACTTC	CASSDEDGTGPSSGTYEQYF	-	20	TRBV2	TRBJ2-7	few
TGTGCCAGCAGCCACCGGGACAACTATGGCTACACCTTC	CASSHRDNYGYTF	-	13	TRBV7-9	TRBJ1-2	few
TGTGCCAGCAGCTCCCAGACTAGCGGGAGGTTTCAGTATACGCAGTATTTT	CASSSQTSGRFQYTQYF	TRBD2	17	TRBV5-6	TRBJ2-3	few
TGTGCCAGCAGCCCCACTAGCTCTCAGTTCTTC	CASSPTSSQFF	-	11	TRBV7-2	TRBJ2-1	-
TGTGCCAGCAGCTCTCGGCCTAGGGAGACCCAGTACTTC	CASSSRPRETQYF	-	13	TRBV7-2	TRBJ2-5	-
TGTGCCAGCAGCGTGTATACGGGAATCGGCACAGATACGCAGTATTTT	CASSVYTGIGTDTQYF	-	16	TRBV9	TRBJ2-3	-